This T cell receptor (beta chain) is drawn from a study of identical twins. General study results and limits: The models gave estimates that fell short of the out-of-frame TCR alpha sharing seen in monozygotic twins.

As for this clonotype: The target antigen is unknown. Possible read error: a much larger clone is one base away.

With no exceptions, donors were healthy Caucasians. CDR1 and CDR2 from the germline V gene are ENHRY and SYGVKD. The CDR3 has 19 amino acids. MiXCR was run by TCRdb on the 5' RACE reads, yielding one entry per CDR3 protein. The sample has 1.5 million to 2 million distinct CDR3 sequences, about 32% seen once. The specimen sequenced was cord blood. The rearrangement links TRBV10-3 to TRBJ2-1, with 16 bases that match TRBD2. Near its end, the DNA agrees better with TRBJ2-7, so the J call may be wrong. The receptor was derived from a newborn girl in good health. CDR3: CAISDPGTSGRAKYNEQYF. Here the CDR3 DNA reads TGTGCCATCAGTGATCCCGGGACTAGCGGGAGGGCTAAATACAATGAGCAGTACTTC.